A selection of T cell receptor beta chains follows, all from one sample in a study of blood T cell repertoires in COVID-19. Profiling relied on immunoSEQ multiplex PCR, and the TCRdb table lists in-frame clones only, not all of them. The sample has roughly 43,000 clones, just over 85% seen once. Sequencing used peripheral blood. These receptor sequences come from a man in his 60s with active COVID-19. The CDR3 runs from the conserved cysteine through the conserved F or W. The D gene is left open where the match is weak. Clone sizes are given selectively: once, few, many, or a class where the clone is expanded.

D gene	V gene	clone size	J gene	CDR3 DNA	CDR3 protein
-	TRBV4-1	-	TRBJ2-3	TGCGCCAGCAGCCAAGCCGGGAGAGGAGATACGCAGTATTTT	CASSQAGRGDTQYF
TRBD2	TRBV19	-	TRBJ2-7	TGTGCCAGTAGTATGCGACTAGCGGGAAGGCACGAGCAGTACTTC	CASSMRLAGRHEQYF
TRBD2	TRBV5-1	-	TRBJ2-7	TGCGCCAGCAGCGGGACTAGCGGAGACAAGGGGAGCGAGCAGTACTTC	CASSGTSGDKGSEQYF
TRBD2	TRBV18	once	TRBJ2-7	TGTGCCAGCTCACCAGGGGGGGTTAGTTACGAGCAGTACTTC	CASSPGGVSYEQYF
-	TRBV3-1/TRBV3-2	-	TRBJ1-5	TGTGCCAGCAGTAAGGCAGGGGACCAGCCCCAGCATTTT	CASSKAGDQPQHF
TRBD1	TRBV6-6	-	TRBJ1-1	TGTGCCAGCAGCGATAAAAAGGGCAGGGGGCGGACTGAAGCTTTCTTT	CASSDKKGRGRTEAFF
TRBD2	TRBV7-8	once	TRBJ2-7	TGTGCCAGCAGCTTAGCCGCTAGCGGGAGGTGGGAGCAGTACTTC	CASSLAASGRWEQYF
-	TRBV5-1	-	TRBJ2-5	TGCGCCAGCGCCAGAACCCAGGGGGAGACCCAGTACTTC	CASARTQGETQYF
TRBD2	TRBV7-6	-	TRBJ2-7	TGTGCCAGCAGCCCTACTAGCGGGATTATCTACGAGCAGTACTTC	CASSPTSGIIYEQYF
TRBD1	TRBV2	few	TRBJ2-7	TGTGCCAGCAAGGGACAGGCCTACGAGCAGTACTTC	CASKGQAYEQYF
-	TRBV19	once	TRBJ1-1	TGTGCCAGTAGTATTGTATTCCGGGACACTGAAGCTTTCTTT	CASSIVFRDTEAFF
-	TRBV7-9	-	TRBJ2-1	TGTGCCAGCAGCTTAGCAAGCTTAAATGAGCAGTTCTTC	CASSLASLNEQFF
-	TRBV7-2	-	TRBJ2-1	TGTGCCAGCAGCTTAGCCCAGTTTCCCTACAATGAGCAGTTCTTC	CASSLAQFPYNEQFF
TRBD1	TRBV13	-	TRBJ1-1	TGTGCCAGCAGCCTATTAGACAGGGGGAACACTGAAGCTTTCTTT	CASSLLDRGNTEAFF